This TCR beta chain was sequenced in a study of blood T cell repertoires in COVID-19. For the study at large: Some COVID-19 samples were acute and others convalescent; all came from the United States, Italy and Spain. Sources were T cells, B-cell-depleted T cells, or PBMCs; the material itself was cDNA or gDNA.

This CDR3 is built from 17 residues. In germline, CDR1 is GTSNPN, CDR2 SVGIG (reference sequence). The V gene end was trimmed by 1 base and the J gene end by 4 bases; junction bases not matched to a gene: 13. Original data processing: Amplification of reference gene primers was used by the study to estimate nucleated cell counts. Here immunoSEQ multiplex PCR was the method, and the copy in TCRdb shows in-frame clones only, minus some. V and J calls and clone size are given by that table; D and trimming were obtained from the DNA. The profile shows roughly 500,000 clones, approximately 85% of them singletons.

Source material: peripheral blood. The chain employs TRBV30 and TRBJ1-5, with TRBD1 identical over 7 bases. The sequence was collected from a human donor in a cohort sampled during active COVID-19. CDR3 amino acids: CAWSAQTGNIQNQPQHF. The CDR3 nucleotides read TGTGCCTGGAGTGCACAGACAGGGAATATACAAAATCAGCCCCAGCATTTT.